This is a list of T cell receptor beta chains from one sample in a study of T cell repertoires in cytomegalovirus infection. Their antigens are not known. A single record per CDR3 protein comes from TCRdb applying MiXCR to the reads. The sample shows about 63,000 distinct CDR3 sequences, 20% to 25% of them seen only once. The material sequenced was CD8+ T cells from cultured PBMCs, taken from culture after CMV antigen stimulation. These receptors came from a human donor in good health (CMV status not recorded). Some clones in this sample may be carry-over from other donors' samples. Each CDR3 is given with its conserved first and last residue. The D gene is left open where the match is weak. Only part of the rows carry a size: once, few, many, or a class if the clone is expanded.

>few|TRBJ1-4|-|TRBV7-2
CASSSAPVSEKLFF
TGTGCCAGCAGCTCTGCGCCGGTTTCTGAAAAACTGTTTTTT
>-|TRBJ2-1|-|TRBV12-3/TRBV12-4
CASRGPLKFF
TGTGCCAGCAGGGGGCCGTTGAAGTTCTTC
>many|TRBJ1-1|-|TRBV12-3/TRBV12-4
CASSNAGGRVEAFF
TGTGCCAGCAGTAACGCCGGGGGGCGGGTTGAAGCTTTCTTT
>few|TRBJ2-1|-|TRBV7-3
CASSLAAGDSSYNEQFF
TGTGCCAGCAGCTTAGCGGCAGGGGATAGCTCCTACAATGAGCAGTTCTTC
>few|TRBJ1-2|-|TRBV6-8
CASSYSTASGGYTF
TGTGCCAGCAGTTACTCGACTGCTTCAGGGGGCTACACCTTC
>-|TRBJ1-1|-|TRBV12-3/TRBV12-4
CASSFTDTEAFF
TGTGCCAGCAGTTTTACCGACACTGAAGCTTTCTTT
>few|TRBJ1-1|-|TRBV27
CASRKQPLNTEAFF
TGTGCCAGCAGAAAGCAGCCATTGAACACTGAAGCTTTCTTT
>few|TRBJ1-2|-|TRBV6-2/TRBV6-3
CASTDSIAWVFYGYTF
TGTGCCAGCACCGACTCGATCGCGTGGGTCTTCTATGGCTACACCTTC
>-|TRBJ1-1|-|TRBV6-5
CASSYSKDSFTLNTEAFF
TGTGCCAGCAGTTACTCGAAGGACAGTTTCACTTTGAACACTGAAGCTTTCTTT
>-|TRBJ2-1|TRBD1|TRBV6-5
CASSYGTGEGNEQFF
TGTGCCAGCAGTTACGGGACAGGGGAGGGCAATGAGCAGTTCTTC
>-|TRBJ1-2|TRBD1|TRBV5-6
CASSFPTGGDYGYTF
TGTGCCAGCAGCTTCCCTACAGGGGGGGACTATGGCTACACCTTC
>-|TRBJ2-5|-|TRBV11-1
CASSLTGRSQETQYF
TGTGCCAGCAGCCTAACCGGACGGTCACAAGAGACCCAGTACTTC
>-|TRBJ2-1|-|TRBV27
CASSLYRDHEQFF
TGTGCCAGCAGTTTGTACAGGGACCATGAGCAGTTCTTC
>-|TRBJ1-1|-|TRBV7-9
CASSSPGTYTEAFF
TGTGCCAGCAGCTCCCCAGGGACCTACACTGAAGCTTTCTTT
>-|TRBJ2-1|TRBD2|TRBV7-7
CASSLTSGGVGEQFF
TGTGCCAGCAGCTTGACTAGCGGGGGGGTTGGTGAGCAGTTCTTC
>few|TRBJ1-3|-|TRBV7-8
CASSLVVSSGNTIYF
TGTGCCAGCAGCTTAGTTGTCAGCTCTGGAAACACCATATATTTT
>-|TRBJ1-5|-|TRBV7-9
CASSPDSLVNQPQHF
TGTGCCAGCAGCCCTGACAGCCTCGTCAATCAGCCCCAGCATTTT
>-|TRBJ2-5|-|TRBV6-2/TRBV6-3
CASTPLAGPVVGSGEQETQYF
TGTGCCAGCACCCCCCTGGCAGGTCCTGTCGTCGGATCCGGGGAGCAAGAGACCCAGTACTTC
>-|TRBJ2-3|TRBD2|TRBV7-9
CASSSLAGRASTDTQYF
TGTGCCAGCAGTTCATTGGCAGGGAGGGCTAGCACAGATACGCAGTATTTT
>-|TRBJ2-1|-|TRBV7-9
CASSLARTNEQFF
TGTGCCAGCAGCTTAGCCCGGACGAATGAGCAGTTCTTC
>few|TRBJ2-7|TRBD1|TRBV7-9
CASSLPGQGYEQYF
TGTGCCAGCAGCCTTCCGGGACAGGGGTACGAGCAGTACTTC
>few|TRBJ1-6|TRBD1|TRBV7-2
CASSTRGGGISPLHF
TGTGCCAGCAGCACCCGAGGGGGCGGGATTTCACCCCTCCACTTT
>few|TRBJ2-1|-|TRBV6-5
CASSYSSGATYNEQFF
TGTGCCAGCAGTTACTCGTCGGGGGCGACCTACAATGAGCAGTTCTTC
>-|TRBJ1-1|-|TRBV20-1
CSVRQRSNTEAFF
TGCAGTGTACGACAGAGATCGAACACTGAAGCTTTCTTT
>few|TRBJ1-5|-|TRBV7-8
CASSLEAAPNQPQHF
TGTGCCAGCAGCTTAGAGGCGGCCCCAAATCAGCCCCAGCATTTT
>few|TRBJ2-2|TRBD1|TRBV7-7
CASSLGTGGVKGELFF
TGTGCCAGCAGCTTGGGGACAGGGGGCGTTAAAGGCGAGCTGTTTTTT
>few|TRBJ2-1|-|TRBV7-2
CASSLAGEDEQFF
TGTGCCAGCAGCTTAGCAGGGGAGGATGAGCAGTTCTTC
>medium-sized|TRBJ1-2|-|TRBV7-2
CASSLGRVPHYGYTF
TGTGCCAGCAGCTTAGGCAGGGTCCCCCACTATGGCTACACCTTC
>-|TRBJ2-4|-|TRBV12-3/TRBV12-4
CASSLRIFGSGAKNIQYF
TGTGCCAGCAGTTTAAGGATATTCGGGTCGGGGGCCAAAAACATTCAGTACTTC
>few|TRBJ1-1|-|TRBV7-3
CASSPGPDPNTEAFF
TGTGCCAGCAGCCCCGGGCCCGACCCGAACACTGAAGCTTTCTTT
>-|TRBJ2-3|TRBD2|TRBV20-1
CSARMTSGVTSTDTQYF
TGCAGTGCTAGGATGACTAGCGGGGTTACTAGCACAGATACGCAGTATTTT
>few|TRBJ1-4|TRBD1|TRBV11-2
CASSSTGGRGEKLFF
TGTGCCAGCAGCTCAACAGGGGGCCGGGGTGAAAAACTGTTTTTT
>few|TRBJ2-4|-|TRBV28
CASTNYPEFYF
TGTGCCAGCACCAACTATCCCGAGTTTTACTTC
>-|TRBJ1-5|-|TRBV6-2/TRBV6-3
CASSLWMDQPQHF
TGTGCCAGCAGTTTATGGATGGATCAGCCCCAGCATTTT
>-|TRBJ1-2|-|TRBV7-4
CASSPDYGYTF
TGTGCCAGCAGCCCGGACTATGGCTACACCTTC
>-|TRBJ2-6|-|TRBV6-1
CASIGQGSSSGANVLTF
TGTGCCAGCATAGGGCAGGGTTCATCTTCTGGGGCCAACGTCCTGACTTTC
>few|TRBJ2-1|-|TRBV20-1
CSARDRNRVPYNEQFF
TGCAGTGCTAGAGATCGGAACAGGGTCCCCTACAATGAGCAGTTCTTC
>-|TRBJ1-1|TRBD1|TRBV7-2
CASSERNRGRRDTEAFF
TGTGCCAGCAGCGAACGGAACAGGGGGCGGCGGGACACTGAAGCTTTCTTT
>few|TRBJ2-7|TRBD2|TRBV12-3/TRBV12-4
CASSSTSGLSYEQYF
TGTGCCAGCAGTTCGACTAGCGGATTATCCTACGAGCAGTACTTC
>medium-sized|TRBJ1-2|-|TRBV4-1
CASSQEADNYGYTF
TGCGCCAGCAGCCAAGAGGCCGATAACTATGGCTACACCTTC
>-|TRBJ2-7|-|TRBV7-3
CASSSLAF
TGTGCCAGCAGCTCCCTCGCCTTC
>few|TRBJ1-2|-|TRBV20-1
CSALGTLYTF
TGCAGTGCCCTCGGGACTCTCTACACCTTC
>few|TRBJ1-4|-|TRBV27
CASSRGSSGEKLFF
TGTGCCAGCAGCCGGGGTAGCAGCGGAGAAAAACTGTTTTTT
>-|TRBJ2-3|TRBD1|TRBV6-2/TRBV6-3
CASSYYWTGGRDTQYF
TGTGCCAGCAGTTACTACTGGACAGGGGGCAGAGATACGCAGTATTTT
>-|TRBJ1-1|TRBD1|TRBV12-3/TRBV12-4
CASSLRGPRAEAFF
TGTGCCAGCAGTTTGAGGGGGCCGAGGGCTGAAGCTTTCTTT